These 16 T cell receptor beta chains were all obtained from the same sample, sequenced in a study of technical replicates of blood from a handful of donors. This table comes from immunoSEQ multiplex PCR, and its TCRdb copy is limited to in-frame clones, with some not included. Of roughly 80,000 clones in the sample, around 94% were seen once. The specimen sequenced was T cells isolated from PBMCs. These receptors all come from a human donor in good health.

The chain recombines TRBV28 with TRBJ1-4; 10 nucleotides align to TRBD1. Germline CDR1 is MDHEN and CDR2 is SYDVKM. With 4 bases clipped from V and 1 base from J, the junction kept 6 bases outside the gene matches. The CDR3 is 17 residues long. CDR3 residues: CASSSAGTGVTNEKLFF. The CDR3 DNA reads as TGTGCCAGCAGTTCGGCCGGGACAGGGGTAACTAATGAAAAACTGTTTTTT.

CDR3 protein: CASSSPGQGAYGYTF. The CDR3 coding sequence is TGCGCCAGCAGCTCTCCGGGACAGGGTGCCTATGGCTACACCTTC. The rearrangement uses TRBV5-1 and TRBJ1-2; 9 bases align to TRBD1. Trimming removed 3 bases from V and 4 bases from J; junction bases left unmatched: 7. Germline CDR1 SGHRS, CDR2 YFSETQ. The CDR3 spans 15 residues. The variable domain in full, completed from reference TRBV5-1 and TRBJ1-2, reads KAGVTQTPRYLIKTRGQQVTLSCSPISGHRSVSWYQQTPGQGLQFLFEYFSETQRNKGNFPGRFSGRQFSNSRSEMNVSTLELGDSALYLCASSSPGQGAYGYTFGSGTRLTVV.

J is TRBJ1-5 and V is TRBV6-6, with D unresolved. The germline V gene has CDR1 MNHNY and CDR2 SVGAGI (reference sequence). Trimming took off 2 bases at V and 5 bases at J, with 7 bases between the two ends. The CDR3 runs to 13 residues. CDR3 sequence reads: CASSYETYQPQHF. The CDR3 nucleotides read TGTGCCAGCAGTTACGAGACTTATCAGCCCCAGCATTTT.

The CDR3 DNA follows: TGTGCCAGCAGCCACCCCGCCGGGACAGGGGCCTGGGAACTGTTTTTT. This sequence encodes CASSHPAGTGAWELFF. J is TRBJ1-4 and V is TRBV28, with 10 bases that match TRBD1. From germline, CDR1 is MDHEN and CDR2 SYDVKM. The CDR3 covers 16 residues. J was trimmed by 12 bases and V by 6 bases; bases with no gene match: 16.

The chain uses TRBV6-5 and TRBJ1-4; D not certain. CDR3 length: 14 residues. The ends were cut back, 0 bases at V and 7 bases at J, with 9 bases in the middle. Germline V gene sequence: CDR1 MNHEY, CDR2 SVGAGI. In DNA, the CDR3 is TGTGCCAGCAGTTACTCGACTCTGGGTGAAAAACTGTTTTTT. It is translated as CASSYSTLGEKLFF.

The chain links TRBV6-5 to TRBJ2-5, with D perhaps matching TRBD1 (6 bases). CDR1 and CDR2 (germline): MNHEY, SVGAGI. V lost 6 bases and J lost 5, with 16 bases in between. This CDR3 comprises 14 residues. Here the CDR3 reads CASRDDQGLETQYF. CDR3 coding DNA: TGTGCCAGCAGGGATGACCAGGGGTTGGAGACCCAGTACTTC.

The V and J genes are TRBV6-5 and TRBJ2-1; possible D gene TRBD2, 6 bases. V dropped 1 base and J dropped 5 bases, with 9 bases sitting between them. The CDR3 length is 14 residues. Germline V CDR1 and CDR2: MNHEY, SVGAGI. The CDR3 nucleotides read TGTGCCAGCAGTTACTGGCGGGGACACAATGAGCAGTTCTTC. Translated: CASSYWRGHNEQFF.

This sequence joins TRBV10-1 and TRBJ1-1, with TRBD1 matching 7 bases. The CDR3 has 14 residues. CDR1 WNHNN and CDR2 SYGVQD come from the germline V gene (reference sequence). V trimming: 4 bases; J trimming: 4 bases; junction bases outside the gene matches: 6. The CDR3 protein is CASSGAGGSTEAFF. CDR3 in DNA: TGCGCCAGCAGTGGGGCAGGGGGGAGCACTGAAGCTTTCTTT.

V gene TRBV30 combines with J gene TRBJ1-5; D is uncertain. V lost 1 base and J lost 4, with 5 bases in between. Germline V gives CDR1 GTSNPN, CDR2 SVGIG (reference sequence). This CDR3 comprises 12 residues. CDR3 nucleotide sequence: TGTGCCTGGAGTGGGGCGAATCAGCCCCAGCATTTT. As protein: CAWSGANQPQHF.

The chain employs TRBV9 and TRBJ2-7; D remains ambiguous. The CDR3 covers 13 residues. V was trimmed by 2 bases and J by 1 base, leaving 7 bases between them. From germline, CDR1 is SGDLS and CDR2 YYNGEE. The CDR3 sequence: CASSVAGSYEQYF. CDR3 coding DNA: TGTGCCAGCAGCGTGGCAGGATCCTACGAGCAGTACTTC.

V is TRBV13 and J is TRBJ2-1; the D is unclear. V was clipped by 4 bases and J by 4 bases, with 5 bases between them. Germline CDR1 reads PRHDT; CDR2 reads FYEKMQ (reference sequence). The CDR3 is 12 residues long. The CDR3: CASSYEYNEQFF. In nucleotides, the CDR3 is TGTGCCAGCAGCTACGAGTACAATGAGCAGTTCTTC.

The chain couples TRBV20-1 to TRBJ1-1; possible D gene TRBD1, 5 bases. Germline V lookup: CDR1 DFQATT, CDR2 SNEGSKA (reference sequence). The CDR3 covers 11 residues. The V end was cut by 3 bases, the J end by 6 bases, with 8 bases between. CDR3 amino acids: CSASGGAEAFF. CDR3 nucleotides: TGCAGTGCTAGTGGGGGGGCTGAAGCTTTCTTT.

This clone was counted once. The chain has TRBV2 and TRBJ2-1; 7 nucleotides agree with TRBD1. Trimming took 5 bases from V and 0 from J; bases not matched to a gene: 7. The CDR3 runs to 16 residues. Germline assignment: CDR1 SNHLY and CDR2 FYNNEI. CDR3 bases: TGTGCCAGCAGTTCAAAAGGGGGCGTCTCCTACAATGAGCAGTTCTTC. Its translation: CASSSKGGVSYNEQFF.

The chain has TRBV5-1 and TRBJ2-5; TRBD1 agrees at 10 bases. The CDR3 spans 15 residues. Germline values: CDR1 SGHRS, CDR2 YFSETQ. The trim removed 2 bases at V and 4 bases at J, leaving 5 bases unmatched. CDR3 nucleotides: TGCGCCAGCAGCTTTCCCCGGGACAGGGGAGAGACCCAGTACTTC. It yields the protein CASSFPRDRGETQYF.

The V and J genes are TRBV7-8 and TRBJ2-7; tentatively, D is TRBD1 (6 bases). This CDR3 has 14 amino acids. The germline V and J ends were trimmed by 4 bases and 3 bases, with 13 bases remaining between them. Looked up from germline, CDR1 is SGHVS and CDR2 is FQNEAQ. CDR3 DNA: TGTGCCAGCAGCTCAGGGGACGTTCGCTACGAGCAGTACTTC. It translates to CASSSGDVRYEQYF. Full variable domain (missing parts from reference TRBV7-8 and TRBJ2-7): GAGVSQSPRYKVAKRGQDVALRCDPISGHVSLFWYQQALGQGPEFLTYFQNEAQLDKSGLPSDRFFAERPEGSVSTLKIQRTQQEDSAVYLCASSSGDVRYEQYFGPGTRLTVT.

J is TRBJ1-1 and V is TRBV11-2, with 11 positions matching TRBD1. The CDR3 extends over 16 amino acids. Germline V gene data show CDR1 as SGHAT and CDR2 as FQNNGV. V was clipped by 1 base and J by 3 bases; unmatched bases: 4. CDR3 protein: CASSLGGQGEYTEAFF. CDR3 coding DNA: TGTGCCAGCAGCTTAGGGGGACAGGGGGAATACACTGAAGCTTTCTTT.